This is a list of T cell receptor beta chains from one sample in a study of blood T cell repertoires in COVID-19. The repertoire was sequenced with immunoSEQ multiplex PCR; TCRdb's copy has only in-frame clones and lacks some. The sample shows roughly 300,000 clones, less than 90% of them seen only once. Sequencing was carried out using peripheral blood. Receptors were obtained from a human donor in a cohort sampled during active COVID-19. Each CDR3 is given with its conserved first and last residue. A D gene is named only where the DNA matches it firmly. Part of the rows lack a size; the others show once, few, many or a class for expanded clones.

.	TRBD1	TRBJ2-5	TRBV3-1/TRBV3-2	TGTGCCAGCAGCCTATGGGACAGGGAGTCCCAAGAGACCCAGTACTTC	CASSLWDRESQETQYF
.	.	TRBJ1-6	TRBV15	TGTGCCACCAGTTTTAGAAGATGGGGCAATTCACCCCTCCACTTT	CATSFRRWGNSPLHF
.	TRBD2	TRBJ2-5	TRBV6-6	TGTGCCAGCAGCCCTCTAGCGGGGGCGGGGGAGACCCAGTACTTC	CASSPLAGAGETQYF
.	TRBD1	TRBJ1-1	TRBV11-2	TGTGCCAGCAGTAAGGGGGCCACCACTGAAGCTTTCTTT	CASSKGATTEAFF
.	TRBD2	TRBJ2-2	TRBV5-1	TGCGCCAGCAGCTCACTAGCGGCGAACACCGGGGAGCTGTTTTTT	CASSSLAANTGELFF
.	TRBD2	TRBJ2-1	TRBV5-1	TGCGCCAGCAGCTTTTCTAGCGGCAGCTCCTACAATGAGCAGTTCTTC	CASSFSSGSSYNEQFF
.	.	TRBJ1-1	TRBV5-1	TGCGCCAGCAGCTCCGGAGACTTGGGGAACACTGAAGCTTTCTTT	CASSSGDLGNTEAFF
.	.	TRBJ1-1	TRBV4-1	TGCGCCAGCAGCCAGGGAGCGGACACTGAAGCTTTCTTT	CASSQGADTEAFF
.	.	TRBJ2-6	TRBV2	TGTGCCAGCAGCCCTGACAGGAGCTCTGGGGCCAACGTCCTGACTTTC	CASSPDRSSGANVLTF
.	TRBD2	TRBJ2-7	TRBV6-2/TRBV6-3	TGTGCCAGCAGTGGGGGACTAGCGGGAGGACACTACGAGCAGTACTTC	CASSGGLAGGHYEQYF
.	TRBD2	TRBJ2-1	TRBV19	TGTGCCAGCACACTAGCGGGAGGGCCCGGTGAGCAGTTCTTC	CASTLAGGPGEQFF
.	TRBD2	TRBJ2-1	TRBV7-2	TGTGCCAGCAGGAAGCGGGAGTCGTACAATGAGCAGTTCTTC	CASRKRESYNEQFF
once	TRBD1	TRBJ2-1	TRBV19	TGTGCCAGTAGTATGGGGACAGGGGTTAACTCCTACAATGAGCAGTTCTTC	CASSMGTGVNSYNEQFF
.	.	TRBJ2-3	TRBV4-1	TGCGCCAGCAGCTCCAGGGTACAGGCGGATACGCAGTATTTT	CASSSRVQADTQYF
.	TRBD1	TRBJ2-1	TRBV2	TGTGCCAGCGATACAGGGGTCACCTACAATGAGCAGTTCTTC	CASDTGVTYNEQFF
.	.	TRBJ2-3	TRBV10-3	TGTGCCACTGGGAGGGGACATCCCACAGATACGCAGTATTTT	CATGRGHPTDTQYF
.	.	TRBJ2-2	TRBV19	TGTGCCAGTAGTGACAGAATCGACGGGGGAAGGGAGCTGTTTTTT	CASSDRIDGGRELFF
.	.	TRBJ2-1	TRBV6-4	TGTGCCAGCAGTGACTCGCAGGGCAATGAGCAGTTCTTC	CASSDSQGNEQFF
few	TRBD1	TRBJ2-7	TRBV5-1	TGCGCCAGCAGCCCTAATAGGGGGACAGGGATATACGAGCAGTACTTC	CASSPNRGTGIYEQYF
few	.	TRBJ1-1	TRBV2	TGTGCCAGCCTAACAGGAGCCATGAGGACTGAAGCTTTCTTT	CASLTGAMRTEAFF
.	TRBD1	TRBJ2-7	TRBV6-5	TGTGCCAGCAGCAAGCGCCCGGGACAGGGCTACGAGCAGTACTTC	CASSKRPGQGYEQYF
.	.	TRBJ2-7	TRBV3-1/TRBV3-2	TGTGCCAGCAGCCAACGACATTACGAGCAGTACTTC	CASSQRHYEQYF
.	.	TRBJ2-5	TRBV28	TGTGCCAGCAGTCCCCATAGGGGCATTGGGGAGACCCAGTACTTC	CASSPHRGIGETQYF
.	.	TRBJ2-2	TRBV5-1	TGCGCCAGCACGAGGCAACAGGGGAACACCGGGGAGCTGTTTTTT	CASTRQQGNTGELFF